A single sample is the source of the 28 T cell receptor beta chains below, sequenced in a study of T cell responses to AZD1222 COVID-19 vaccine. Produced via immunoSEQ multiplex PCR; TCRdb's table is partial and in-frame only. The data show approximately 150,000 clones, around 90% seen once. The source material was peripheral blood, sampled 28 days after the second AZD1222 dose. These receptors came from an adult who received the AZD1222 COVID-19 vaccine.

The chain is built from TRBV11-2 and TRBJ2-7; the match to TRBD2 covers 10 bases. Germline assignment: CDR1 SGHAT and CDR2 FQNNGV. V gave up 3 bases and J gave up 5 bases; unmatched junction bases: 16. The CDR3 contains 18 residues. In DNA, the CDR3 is TGTGCCAGCAGCTTTTTCCCAGCGGGAGGGCCTCAAAGCCACGAGCAGTACTTC. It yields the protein CASSFFPAGGPQSHEQYF.

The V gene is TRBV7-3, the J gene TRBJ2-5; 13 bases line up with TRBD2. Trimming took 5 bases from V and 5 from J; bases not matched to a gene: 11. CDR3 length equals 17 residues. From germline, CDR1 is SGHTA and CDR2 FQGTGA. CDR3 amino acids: CASSPRRLAGGGETQYF. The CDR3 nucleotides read TGTGCCAGCAGCCCCCGTCGACTAGCGGGAGGCGGGGAGACCCAGTACTTC. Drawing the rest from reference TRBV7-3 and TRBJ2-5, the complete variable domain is GAGVSQTPSNKVTEKGKYVELRCDPISGHTALYWYRQSLGQGPEFLIYFQGTGAADDSGLPNDRFFAVRPEGSVSTLKIQRTERGDSAVYLCASSPRRLAGGGETQYFGPGTRLLVL.

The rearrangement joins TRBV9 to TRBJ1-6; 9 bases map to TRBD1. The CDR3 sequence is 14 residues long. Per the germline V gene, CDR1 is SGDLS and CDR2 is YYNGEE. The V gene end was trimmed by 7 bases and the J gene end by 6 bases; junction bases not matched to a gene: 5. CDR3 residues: CASGSGQGNSPLHF. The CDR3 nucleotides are TGTGCCAGCGGTTCGGGACAGGGTAATTCACCCCTCCACTTT.

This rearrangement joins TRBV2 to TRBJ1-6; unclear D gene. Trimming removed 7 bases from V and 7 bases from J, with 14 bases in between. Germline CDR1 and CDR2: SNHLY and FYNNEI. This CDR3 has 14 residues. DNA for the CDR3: TGTGCCAGCAACTCCGGGGATAGGAATTCACCCCTCCACTTT. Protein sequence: CASNSGDRNSPLHF. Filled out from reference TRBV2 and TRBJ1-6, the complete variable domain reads EPEVTQTPSHQVTQMGQEVILRCVPISNHLYFYWYRQILGQKVEFLVSFYNNEISEKSEIFDDQFSVERPDGSNFTLKIRSTKLEDSAMYFCASNSGDRNSPLHFGNGTRLTVT.

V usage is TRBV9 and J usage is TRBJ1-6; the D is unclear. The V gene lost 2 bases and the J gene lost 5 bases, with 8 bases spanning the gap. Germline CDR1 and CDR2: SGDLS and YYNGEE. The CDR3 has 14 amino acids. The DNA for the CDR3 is TGTGCCAGCAGCGTTGTGGGCAATAATTCACCCCTCCACTTT. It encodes CASSVVGNNSPLHF.

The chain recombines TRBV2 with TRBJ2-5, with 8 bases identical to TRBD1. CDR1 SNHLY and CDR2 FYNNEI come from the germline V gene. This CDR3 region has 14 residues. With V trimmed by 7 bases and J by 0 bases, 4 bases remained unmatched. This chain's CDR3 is CASIRDRNQETQYF. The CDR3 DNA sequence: TGTGCCAGCATTCGGGACAGGAACCAAGAGACCCAGTACTTC.

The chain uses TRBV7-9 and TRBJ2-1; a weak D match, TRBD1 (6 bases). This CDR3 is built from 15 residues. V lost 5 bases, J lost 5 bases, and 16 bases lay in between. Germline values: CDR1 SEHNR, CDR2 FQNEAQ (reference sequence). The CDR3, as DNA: TGTGCCAGCAGCCCCCGGGACAACGGACACAATGAGCAGTTCTTC. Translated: CASSPRDNGHNEQFF.

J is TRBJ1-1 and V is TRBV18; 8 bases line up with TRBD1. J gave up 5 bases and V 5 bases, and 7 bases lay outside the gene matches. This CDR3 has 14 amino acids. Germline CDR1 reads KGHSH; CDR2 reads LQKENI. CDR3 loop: CASSSRTGNTEAFF. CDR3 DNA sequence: TGTGCCAGCTCATCTCGGACAGGGAATACTGAAGCTTTCTTT.

The CDR3 nucleotides read TGTGCCACCAGTGATTTAAGCTACCCATACACAGATACGCAGTATTTT. This translates into CATSDLSYPYTDTQYF. The chain combines TRBV24-1 with TRBJ2-3, with unresolved D. Trimming left V 1 base short and J 2 bases short, with 12 bases between. CDR3 length: 16 residues. Germline CDR1 is KGHDR and CDR2 is SFDVKD.

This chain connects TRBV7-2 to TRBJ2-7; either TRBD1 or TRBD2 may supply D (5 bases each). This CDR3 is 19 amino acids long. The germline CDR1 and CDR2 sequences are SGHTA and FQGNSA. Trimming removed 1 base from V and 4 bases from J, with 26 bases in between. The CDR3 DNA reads TGTGCCAGCAGCTTAGGGTTAGGGGAGAGGGTAATAGGGTCGTACGAGCAGTACTTC. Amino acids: CASSLGLGERVIGSYEQYF. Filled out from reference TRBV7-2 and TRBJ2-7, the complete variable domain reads GAGVSQSPSNKVTEKGKDVELRCDPISGHTALYWYRQSLGQGLEFLIYFQGNSAPDKSGLPSDRFSAERTGGSVSTLTIQRTQQEDSAVYLCASSLGLGERVIGSYEQYFGPGTRLTVT.

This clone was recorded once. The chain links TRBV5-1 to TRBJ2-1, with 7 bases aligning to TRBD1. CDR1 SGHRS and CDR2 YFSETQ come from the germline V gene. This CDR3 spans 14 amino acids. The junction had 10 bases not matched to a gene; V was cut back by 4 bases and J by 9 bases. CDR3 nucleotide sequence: TGCGCCAGCAGCGATGGGGCCGACAGGGTTGAGCAGTTCTTC. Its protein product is CASSDGADRVEQFF.

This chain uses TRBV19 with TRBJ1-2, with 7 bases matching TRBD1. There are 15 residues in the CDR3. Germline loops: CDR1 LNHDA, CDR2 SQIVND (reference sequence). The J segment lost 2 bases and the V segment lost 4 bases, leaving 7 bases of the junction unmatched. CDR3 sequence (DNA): TGTGCCAGTAGTACCCAAGGGACAGTCAACTATGGCTACACCTTC. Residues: CASSTQGTVNYGYTF.

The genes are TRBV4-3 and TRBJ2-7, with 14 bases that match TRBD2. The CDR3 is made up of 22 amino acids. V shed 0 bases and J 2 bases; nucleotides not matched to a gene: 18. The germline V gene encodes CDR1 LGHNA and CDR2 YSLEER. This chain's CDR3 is CASSQDPRGPEQTSGRAYEQYF. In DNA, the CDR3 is TGCGCCAGCAGCCAAGATCCGCGGGGACCGGAACAGACTAGCGGGAGGGCCTACGAGCAGTACTTC.

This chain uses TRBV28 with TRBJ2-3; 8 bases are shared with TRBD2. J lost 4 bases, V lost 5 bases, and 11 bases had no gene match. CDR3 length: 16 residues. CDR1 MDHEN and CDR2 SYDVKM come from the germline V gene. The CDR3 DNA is TGTGCCAGCAGTGGACTCGGGAGGGCGAAGCCAGATACGCAGTATTTT. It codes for CASSGLGRAKPDTQYF.

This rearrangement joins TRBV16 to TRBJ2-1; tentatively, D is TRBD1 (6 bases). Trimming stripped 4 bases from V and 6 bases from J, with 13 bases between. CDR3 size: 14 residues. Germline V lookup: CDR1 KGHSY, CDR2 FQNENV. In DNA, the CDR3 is TGTGCCAGCAGCCCCCGACAGGTCCTCAATGAGCAGTTCTTC. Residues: CASSPRQVLNEQFF.

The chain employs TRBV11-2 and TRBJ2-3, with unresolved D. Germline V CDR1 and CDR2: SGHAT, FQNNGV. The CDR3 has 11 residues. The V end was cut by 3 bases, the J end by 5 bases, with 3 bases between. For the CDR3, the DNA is TGTGCCAGCAGCTTGGGAGATACGCAGTATTTT. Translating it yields CASSLGDTQYF.

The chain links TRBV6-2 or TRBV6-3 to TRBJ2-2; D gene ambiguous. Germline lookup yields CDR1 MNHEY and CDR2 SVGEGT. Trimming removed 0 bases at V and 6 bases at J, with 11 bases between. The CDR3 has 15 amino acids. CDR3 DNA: TGTGCCAGCAGTTACTCAGGGTACGAAGCCGGGGAGCTGTTTTTT. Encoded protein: CASSYSGYEAGELFF.

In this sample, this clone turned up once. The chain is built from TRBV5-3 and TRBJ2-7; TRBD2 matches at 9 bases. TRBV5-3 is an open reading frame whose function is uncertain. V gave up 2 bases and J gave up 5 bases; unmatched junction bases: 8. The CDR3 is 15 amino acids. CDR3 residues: CARSFAGTSQDEQYF. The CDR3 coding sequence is TGTGCCAGAAGCTTCGCCGGGACTAGCCAAGACGAGCAGTACTTC.

The CDR3 nucleotides are TGTGCCATCAGCGTAGCGGGAGAACCCGGGGAGCTGTTTTTT. Its translation: CAISVAGEPGELFF. V usage is TRBV10-3 and J usage is TRBJ2-2, with TRBD2 matching 9 bases. V was clipped by 6 bases and J by 6 bases; unmatched bases: 5. The CDR3 is made up of 14 amino acids. Germline values: CDR1 ENHRY, CDR2 SYGVKD.

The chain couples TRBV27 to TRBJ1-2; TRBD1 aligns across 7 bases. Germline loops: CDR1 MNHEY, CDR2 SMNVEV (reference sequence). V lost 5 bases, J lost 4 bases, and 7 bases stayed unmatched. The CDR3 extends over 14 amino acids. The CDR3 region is CASSQTGRSYGYTF. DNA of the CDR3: TGTGCCAGCAGTCAGACAGGGCGCAGCTATGGCTACACCTTC.

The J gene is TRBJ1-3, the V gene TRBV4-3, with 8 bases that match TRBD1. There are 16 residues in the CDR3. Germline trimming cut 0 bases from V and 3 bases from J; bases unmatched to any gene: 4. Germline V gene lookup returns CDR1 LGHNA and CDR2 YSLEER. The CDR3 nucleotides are TGCGCCAGCAGCCAAGACCGCAGGGGGCTTGGAAACACCATATATTTT. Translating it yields CASSQDRRGLGNTIYF.

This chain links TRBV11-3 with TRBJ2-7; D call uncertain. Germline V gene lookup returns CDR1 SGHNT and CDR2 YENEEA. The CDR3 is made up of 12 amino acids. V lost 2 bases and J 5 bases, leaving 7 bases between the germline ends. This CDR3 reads CASSLLSDEQYF. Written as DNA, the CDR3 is TGTGCCAGCAGCTTACTTTCGGACGAGCAGTACTTC.

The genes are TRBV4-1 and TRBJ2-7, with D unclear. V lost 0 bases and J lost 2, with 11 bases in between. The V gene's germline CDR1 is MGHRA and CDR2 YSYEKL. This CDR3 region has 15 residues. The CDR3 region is CASSQELEFPYEQYF. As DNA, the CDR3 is TGCGCCAGCAGCCAAGAGCTAGAATTCCCCTACGAGCAGTACTTC.

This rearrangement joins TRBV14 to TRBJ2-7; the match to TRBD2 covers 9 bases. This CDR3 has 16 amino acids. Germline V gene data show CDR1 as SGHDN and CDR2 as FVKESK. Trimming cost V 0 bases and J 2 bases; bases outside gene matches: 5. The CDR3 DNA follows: TGTGCCAGCAGCCAAGATCGCGGGAGGGGACCCTACGAGCAGTACTTC. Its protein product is CASSQDRGRGPYEQYF.

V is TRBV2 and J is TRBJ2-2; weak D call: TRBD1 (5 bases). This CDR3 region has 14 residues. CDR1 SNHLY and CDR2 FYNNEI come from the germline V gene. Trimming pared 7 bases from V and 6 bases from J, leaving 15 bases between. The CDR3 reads CASTGRALSGELFF. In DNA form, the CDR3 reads TGTGCCAGCACAGGCAGGGCACTTTCCGGGGAGCTGTTTTTT.

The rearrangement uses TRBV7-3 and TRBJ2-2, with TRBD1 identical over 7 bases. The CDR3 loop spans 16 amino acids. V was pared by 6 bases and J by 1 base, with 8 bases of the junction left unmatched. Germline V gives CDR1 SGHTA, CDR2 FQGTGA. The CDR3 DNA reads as TGTGCCAGCAGTACCCGGACAGGACTGAACACCGGGGAGCTGTTTTTT. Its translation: CASSTRTGLNTGELFF.

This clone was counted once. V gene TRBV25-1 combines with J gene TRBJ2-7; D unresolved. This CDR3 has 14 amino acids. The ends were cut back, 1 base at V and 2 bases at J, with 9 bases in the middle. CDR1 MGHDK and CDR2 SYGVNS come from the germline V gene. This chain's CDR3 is CASSELHTTYEQYF. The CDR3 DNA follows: TGTGCCAGCAGTGAATTGCACACAACCTACGAGCAGTACTTC.

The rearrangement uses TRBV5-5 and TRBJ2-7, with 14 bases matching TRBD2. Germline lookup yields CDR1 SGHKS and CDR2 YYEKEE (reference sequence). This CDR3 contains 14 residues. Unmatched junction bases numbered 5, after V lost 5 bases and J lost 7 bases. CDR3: CASRTGLAGEEQYF. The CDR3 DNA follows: TGTGCCAGCAGGACGGGACTAGCGGGAGAAGAGCAGTACTTC.